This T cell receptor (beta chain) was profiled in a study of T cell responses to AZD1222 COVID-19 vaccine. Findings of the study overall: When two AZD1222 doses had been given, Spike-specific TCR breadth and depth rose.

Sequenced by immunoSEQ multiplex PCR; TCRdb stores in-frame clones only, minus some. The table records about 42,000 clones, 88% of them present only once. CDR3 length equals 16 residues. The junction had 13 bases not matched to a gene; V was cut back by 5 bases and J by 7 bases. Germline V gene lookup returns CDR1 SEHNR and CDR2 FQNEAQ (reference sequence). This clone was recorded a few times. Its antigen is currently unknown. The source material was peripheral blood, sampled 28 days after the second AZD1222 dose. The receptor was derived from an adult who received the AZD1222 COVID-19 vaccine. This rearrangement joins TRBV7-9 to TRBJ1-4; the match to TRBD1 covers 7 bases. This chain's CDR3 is CASSPRGARGGEKLFF. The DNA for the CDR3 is TGTGCCAGCAGCCCCAGGGGGGCCCGCGGTGGTGAAAAACTGTTTTTT.